These 14 T cell receptor beta chains were sequenced from one sample in a study of glioma-infiltrating T cells (dated by TCRdb to 2016 to 2018). Sequencing used an Illumina MiSeq. The iRepertoire nested amplicon-rescue multiplex PCR (arm-PCR) platform was used to amplify TCR alpha and beta CDR3 regions from RNA. TCRdb redid the processing of the public reads, applying fastp at Q25 and MiXCR, and retained in-frame beta chains. When rows share a CDR3 protein, they turn into one entry using the most common DNA and genes. Recorded for this sample are fewer than 500,000 distinct CDR3 sequences; 41% of them occurred a single time. Approximately 12% of the sample is taken by the ten largest. The sequenced sample consisted of glioma tissue, nonneoplastic brain tissue, or PBMCs (not recorded which). The receptors were gathered from a human donor with low-grade glioma or glioblastoma, undergoing nonglioma brain surgery, or in good health (not recorded which).

This clonotype appeared once. This could be a read error, since a much larger clone is one nucleotide away. The rearrangement joins TRBV20-1 to TRBJ1-1; a possible D gene is TRBD1 (6 bases). The germline CDR1 and CDR2 sequences are DFQATT and SNEGSKA (reference sequence). The CDR3 spans 11 residues. V was shortened by 4 bases and J by 5 bases, with 8 bases between the two germline ends. This chain's CDR3 is CSAMGATEAFF. CDR3 DNA sequence: TGCAGTGCTATGGGGGCGACTGAAGCTTTCTTT.

The table lists this clonotype with many counts. This chain connects TRBV5-1 to TRBJ2-1; 8 bases match TRBD1. The CDR3 extends over 15 amino acids. Per the germline V gene, CDR1 is SGHRS and CDR2 is YFSETQ. The ends lost 4 bases at V and 4 bases at J; junction bases unmatched: 7. The CDR3 DNA reads as TGCGCCAGCAGCATTTCCGGGACAGGATACAATGAGCAGTTCTTC. Residues: CASSISGTGYNEQFF.

The V call is TRBV25-1, the J call TRBJ1-1, with D possibly TRBD1 on 5 matching bases. V lost 6 bases and J lost 1, with 15 bases in between. Germline V lookup: CDR1 MGHDK, CDR2 SYGVNS. The CDR3 length is 15 residues. The CDR3: CASSPHRTGNTEAFF. The CDR3 coding sequence is TGTGCCAGCAGCCCACACCGAACAGGGAACACTGAAGCTTTCTTT.

A note on this clonotype: Since a much larger clone is just one base distant, this may be a read error. J is TRBJ1-6 and V is TRBV10-3; unclear D gene. This CDR3 spans 13 amino acids. Per germline, CDR1 ENHRY and CDR2 SYGVKD. The DNA for the CDR3 is TGTGCCGTCAGTGAGTCCCACGGATCACCCCTCCACTTT. Residues: CAVSESHGSPLHF.

This clonotype was observed a few times. In nucleotides, the CDR3 is TGCAGTGCCACTTATTCATTCACAGATACGCAGTATTTT. The encoded protein is CSATYSFTDTQYF. This chain joins TRBV20-1 and TRBJ2-3; D is undetermined. The germline CDR1 and CDR2 sequences are DFQATT and SNEGSKA (reference sequence). The V gene lost 6 bases and the J gene lost 2 bases, with 12 bases spanning the gap. CDR3 length: 13 residues.

Remarks on this clonotype: A much larger clone sits a single nucleotide away, making a read error possible. CDR3 loop: CASSYSASGCNEQFF. In DNA, the CDR3 is TGTGCCAGCAGTTATTCGGCTAGCGGTTGCAATGAGCAGTTCTTC. The chain carries TRBV6-5 and TRBJ2-1; 7 bases agree with TRBD2. Germline values: CDR1 MNHEY, CDR2 SVGAGI. Trimming removed 3 bases from V and 6 bases from J; junction bases left unmatched: 8. CDR3 size: 15 residues.

This clonotype was seen at least ten times. This chain connects TRBV12-3 or TRBV12-4 to TRBJ1-1; no firm D call. The CDR3 has 12 amino acids. Between the trimmed V and J ends, which lost 7 bases and 1 base, there was a span of 7 bases. The CDR3 DNA reads TGTGCCAGCACCCTGGGGAACACTGAAGCTTTCTTT. It specifies CASTLGNTEAFF.

This chain joins TRBV10-3 and TRBJ2-4; 9 nucleotides line up with TRBD1. Trimming at V came to 8 bases and at J to 7 bases, leaving 0 bases not matched to a gene. In germline, CDR1 is ENHRY, CDR2 SYGVKD. The CDR3 covers 11 residues. CDR3 nucleotides: TGTGCCATCGGACAGGGGAACATTCAGTACTTC. Protein product: CAIGQGNIQYF.

The count of this clonotype is one. The V gene is TRBV19, the J gene TRBJ2-2, with D unclear. Trimming took off 5 bases at V and 1 base at J, with 23 bases between the two ends. Looked up from germline, CDR1 is LNHDA and CDR2 is SQIVND (reference sequence). CDR3 length: 19 residues. The CDR3 sequence: CASSYSFGNSAKNTGELFF. The CDR3 coding sequence is TGTGCCAGTAGTTACAGCTTTGGTAACTCAGCTAAGAACACCGGGGAGCTGTTTTTT. Filled out from reference TRBV19 and TRBJ2-2, the complete variable domain reads DGGITQSPKYLFRKEGQNVTLSCEQNLNHDAMYWYRQDPGQGLRLIYYSQIVNDFQKGDIAEGYSVSREKKESFPLTVTSAQKNPTAFYLCASSYSFGNSAKNTGELFFGEGSRLTVL.

This clonotype was seen at least ten times. CDR3 amino acids: CASSYSAGWSDEKLFF. As DNA, the CDR3 is TGTGCCAGCAGTTACTCCGCGGGATGGAGTGATGAAAAACTGTTTTTT. This chain links TRBV6-6 with TRBJ1-4; D unclear. Germline V gene sequence: CDR1 MNHNY, CDR2 SVGAGI (reference sequence). V was pared by 0 bases and J by 6 bases, with 14 bases between. The CDR3 runs to 16 residues.

V gene TRBV4-1 combines with J gene TRBJ1-2; 11 bases line up with TRBD1. The germline CDR1 and CDR2 sequences are MGHRA and YSYEKL. The CDR3 has 16 amino acids. Trimming cost V 1 base and J 3 bases; bases outside gene matches: 4. The CDR3 DNA is TGCGCCAGCAGCCAAGCGGGACAGGGGGTCGACTATGGCTACACCTTC. This encodes CASSQAGQGVDYGYTF.

Points on this clonotype: This may be a read error: a much more frequent sequence differs by one nucleotide. V gene TRBV6-5 combines with J gene TRBJ2-7, with 7 bases aligning to TRBD1. Per the germline V gene, CDR1 is MNHEY and CDR2 is SVGAGI. This CDR3 is built from 12 residues. Losses at the gene ends were 11 bases for V and 3 bases for J; bases not matched to a gene: 7. The CDR3 loop reads CAALDRHYEQYF. The CDR3 DNA is TGTGCCGCCCTGGACAGGCACTACGAGCAGTACTTC.

In regard to this clonotype: A single base separates this from a much larger clone, so it may be a read error. The chain joins TRBV6-1 to TRBJ1-5; 7 bases agree with TRBD1. CDR3 length: 13 amino acids. CDR1 is MNHNS, CDR2 SASEGT, per germline. The CDR3 spells CASSPGGSQPKHF. The DNA of the CDR3 is TGTGCCAGCAGCCCAGGGGGAAGTCAGCCCAAGCATTTT.

This clonotype was seen at least ten times. The chain is built from TRBV27 and TRBJ2-1, with D unclear. CDR1 is MNHEY and CDR2 is SMNVEV in the germline V gene (reference sequence). The V end lost 6 bases, the J end lost 7 bases, and 10 bases lay between the germline ends. The CDR3 has 12 amino acids. The CDR3 reads CASSQSPNEQFF. The CDR3 DNA sequence: TGTGCCAGCAGCCAATCCCCGAATGAGCAGTTCTTC.